A selection of T cell receptor beta chains follows, all from one sample in a study of cytomegalovirus exposure and HLA in healthy donors. Here immunoSEQ multiplex PCR was the method, and the copy in TCRdb shows in-frame clones only, minus some. This sample has some 130,000 clones, with approximately 84% found just once. Sequenced material: PBMCs. The receptors shown here come from a woman in her 30s in good health and CMV-seronegative. Each CDR3 is given with its conserved first and last residue. A D gene is named only where the DNA matches it firmly. The size of a clone is reported for some rows only, either as once, few or many, or as a class for expanded clones.

j_call v_call cdr3_length d_call clone_size cdr3_aa cdr3_nt
TRBJ1-6 TRBV15 16 TRBD1 . CATRTGELGWDSPLHF TGTGCCACCCGGACAGGGGAACTCGGTTGGGATTCACCCCTCCACTTT
TRBJ2-7 TRBV7-3 15 . few CASRQPRGSRDEQYF TGTGCCAGCAGACAACCCAGGGGATCTAGGGACGAGCAGTACTTC
TRBJ1-2 TRBV7-9 13 . . CASNRQGNYGYTF TGTGCCAGCAATCGGCAGGGTAACTATGGCTACACCTTC
TRBJ1-1 TRBV5-1 16 TRBD1 . CASSPGGTGVRTEAFF TGCGCCAGCAGCCCGGGAGGGACAGGGGTTCGGACTGAAGCTTTCTTT
TRBJ1-2 TRBV5-1 14 TRBD1 . CASSRDRGDYGYTF TGCGCCAGCAGCCGGGACAGGGGGGACTATGGCTACACCTTC
TRBJ1-3 TRBV7-6 16 TRBD1 . CASSLPPQGAGNTIYF TGTGCCAGCAGCTTACCACCTCAGGGGGCTGGAAACACCATATATTTT
TRBJ2-7 TRBV5-6 13 . . CASSFRESYEQYF TGTGCCAGCAGCTTTCGGGAATCCTACGAGCAGTACTTC
TRBJ1-1 TRBV6-5 11 TRBD1 . CASKGQTNYFF TGTGCCAGCAAGGGACAGACCAACTATTTCTTT
TRBJ2-5 TRBV4-3 15 . . CASSQVLVEEETQYF TGCGCCAGCAGCCAAGTTTTGGTAGAGGAGGAGACCCAGTACTTC
TRBJ2-2 TRBV6-1 15 TRBD2 . CASSEASGGTGELFF TGTGCCAGCAGTGAAGCTAGCGGGGGCACCGGGGAGCTGTTTTTT
TRBJ1-5 TRBV5-1 13 . . CASSWEGGGPQHF TGCGCCAGCAGCTGGGAGGGGGGAGGACCCCAGCATTTT
TRBJ2-4 TRBV19 16 TRBD2 . CASSPGRLAGVNIQYF TGTGCCAGTAGTCCCGGGCGGCTAGCGGGGGTAAACATTCAGTACTTC
TRBJ2-5 TRBV15 12 . once CATSSRWETQYF TGTGCCACCAGCAGCCGGTGGGAGACCCAGTACTTC
TRBJ1-2 TRBV7-9 13 . . CASSLGQGNGYTF TGTGCCAGCAGCTTAGGTCAGGGAAATGGCTACACCTTC
TRBJ2-5 TRBV5-4 16 TRBD1 . CASSAGPTGTSETQYF TGTGCCAGCAGCGCAGGACCGACAGGGACAAGTGAGACCCAGTACTTC
TRBJ2-7 TRBV4-3 13 . . CASSPGRGYEQYF TGCGCCAGCAGCCCAGGCAGGGGTTACGAGCAGTACTTC
TRBJ2-7 TRBV6-5 14 . . CASSYSPDNYEQYF TGTGCCAGCAGTTACTCGCCAGACAACTACGAGCAGTACTTC
TRBJ2-1 TRBV5-1 15 . once CASSFGGSSYNEQFF TGCGCCAGCAGCTTTGGGGGGAGCTCCTACAATGAGCAGTTCTTC
TRBJ1-1 TRBV7-9 13 . few CASSLQGYTEAFF TGTGCCAGCAGCTTACAGGGATACACTGAAGCTTTCTTT
TRBJ1-2 TRBV19 13 . . CASGQAMRLGYTF TGTGCCAGCGGACAAGCTATGAGACTTGGCTACACCTTC
TRBJ2-3 TRBV4-3 16 TRBD1 . CASSQEGGPPGDTQYF TGCGCCAGCAGCCAAGAAGGGGGCCCCCCGGGGGATACGCAGTATTTT
TRBJ1-4 TRBV5-1 15 . . CASSPAGVRNEKLFF TGCGCCAGCAGCCCGGCGGGGGTACGGAATGAAAAACTGTTTTTT
TRBJ1-6 TRBV6-5 14 . . CASSYGGVASPLHF TGTGCCAGCAGTTACGGGGGGGTCGCTTCACCCCTCCACTTT
TRBJ1-1 TRBV7-2 17 . . CASSLGQIGGGRTEAFF TGTGCCAGCAGCTTGGGGCAGATTGGGGGCGGGAGGACTGAAGCTTTCTTT
TRBJ1-2 TRBV4-3 15 TRBD1 . CASSDPGQGSEGYTF TGCGCCAGCAGCGATCCGGGACAGGGGTCTGAGGGCTACACCTTC
TRBJ2-7 TRBV6-5 14 . . CASSYQEGSYEQYF TGTGCCAGCAGTTACCAGGAGGGGTCCTACGAGCAGTACTTC
TRBJ1-2 TRBV29-1 13 TRBD1 . CSVDRGPYYGYTF TGCAGCGTGGACAGGGGACCATACTATGGCTACACCTTC
TRBJ1-1 TRBV5-1 17 . . CASSSGQSARANTEAFF TGCGCCAGCAGCTCCGGACAGTCGGCGAGGGCGAACACTGAAGCTTTCTTT
TRBJ2-3 TRBV7-2 14 . once CASSGGLGTDTQYF TGTGCCAGTTCGGGGGGCCTAGGCACAGATACGCAGTATTTT
TRBJ2-1 TRBV5-1 16 . . CASSLAPSKLYNEQFF TGCGCCAGCAGCTTGGCTCCTTCCAAGCTTTACAATGAGCAGTTCTTC
TRBJ1-2 TRBV18 13 TRBD1 . CASSRTGEVGYTF TGTGCCAGCTCACGAACAGGGGAAGTTGGCTACACCTTC
TRBJ1-4 TRBV6-1 14 TRBD1 . CASSAGQGNKKLFF TGTGCCAGCAGTGCAGGACAGGGGAATAAGAAACTGTTTTTT
TRBJ2-2 TRBV4-2 16 . few CASSQGHRENTGELFF TGTGCCAGCAGCCAAGGGCACAGGGAGAACACCGGGGAGCTGTTTTTT
TRBJ2-5 TRBV7-2 14 . once CASTPRAGQETQYF TGTGCCAGCACCCCCCGGGCGGGGCAAGAGACCCAGTACTTC
TRBJ2-7 TRBV7-2 14 . . CASSFHPGNYEQYF TGTGCCAGCAGCTTCCATCCTGGCAACTACGAGCAGTACTTC
TRBJ2-2 TRBV4-2 17 . . CASSLITRRGNTGELFF TGTGCCAGCAGCCTTATAACGAGAAGAGGGAACACCGGGGAGCTGTTTTTT
TRBJ2-4 TRBV2 12 TRBD1 . CASSIQGDIQYF TGTGCCAGCAGTATACAGGGGGACATTCAGTACTTC